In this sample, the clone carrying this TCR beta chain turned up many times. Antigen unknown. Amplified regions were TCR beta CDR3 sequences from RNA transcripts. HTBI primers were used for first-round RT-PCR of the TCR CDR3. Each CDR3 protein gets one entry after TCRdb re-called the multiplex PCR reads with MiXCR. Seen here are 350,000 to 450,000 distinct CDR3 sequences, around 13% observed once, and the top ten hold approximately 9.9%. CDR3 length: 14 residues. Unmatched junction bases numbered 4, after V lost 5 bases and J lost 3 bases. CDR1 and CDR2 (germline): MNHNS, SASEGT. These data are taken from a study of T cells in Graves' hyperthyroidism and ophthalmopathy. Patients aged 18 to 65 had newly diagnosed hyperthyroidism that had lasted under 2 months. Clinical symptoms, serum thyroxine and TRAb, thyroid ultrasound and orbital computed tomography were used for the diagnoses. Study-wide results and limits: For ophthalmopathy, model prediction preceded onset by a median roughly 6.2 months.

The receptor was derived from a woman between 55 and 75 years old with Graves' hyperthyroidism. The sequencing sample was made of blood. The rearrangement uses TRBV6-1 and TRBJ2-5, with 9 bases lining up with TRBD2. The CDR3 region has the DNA TGTGCCAGCAGTTCACGCGGGGGGGAAGAGACCCAGTACTTC. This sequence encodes CASSSRGGEETQYF.